This passage covers 14 T cell receptor beta chains from one sample sequenced in a study of T cells after yellow fever vaccination (dated 2019 in TCRdb). The treatment or condition label, as the study defines it: live attenuated yellow fever vaccine strain. Library creation used 5' RACE. TCRdb lists the instrument as Illumina NovaSeq 6000. TCRdb applied fastp at Q25 and MiXCR to the public reads, then kept only in-frame beta chains. Every CDR3 protein is listed once, alongside the most common genes and DNA of its rows. For this sample the table gives 340,000 or so distinct CDR3 sequences, of which 12% were detected only once. Roughly 3.1% of the sample is in the top ten clones. The material was CD4+ T cells sorted from PBMCs, obtained 15 days after the yellow fever booster vaccination. Receptors originate from a man younger than 30 who received the YFV17D yellow fever vaccine.

This clonotype was counted a few times. The CDR3 is CASSRTSGEQFF. CDR3 DNA: TGTGCCAGCAGTCGGACTAGCGGGGAGCAGTTCTTC. The chain carries TRBV2 and TRBJ2-1, with 11 bases aligning to TRBD2. Germline V lookup: CDR1 SNHLY, CDR2 FYNNEI. The CDR3 contains 12 residues. The junction had 1 base not matched to a gene; V was cut back by 5 bases and J by 10 bases.

The table lists this clonotype with many counts. The chain employs TRBV20-1 and TRBJ1-1; possibly TRBD1 for D (6 bases). Germline V gives CDR1 DFQATT, CDR2 SNEGSKA (reference sequence). Trimming stripped 4 bases from V and 1 base from J, with 13 bases between. The CDR3 sequence is 14 residues long. CDR3 loop: CSAIPGQTNTEAFF. The CDR3 bases are TGCAGTGCTATTCCGGGACAAACGAACACTGAAGCTTTCTTT.

The table lists this clonotype with a few counts. This chain joins TRBV6-1 and TRBJ2-2; D ambiguous. The CDR3 contains 14 residues. The V gene's germline CDR1 is MNHNS and CDR2 SASEGT. The V and J ends lost 1 base and 7 bases respectively, with 10 bases between them. The CDR3, as DNA: TGTGCCAGCAGTGAAGGAAGAAGGGACGGGGAGCTGTTTTTT. Translation gives CASSEGRRDGELFF.

The rearrangement joins TRBV28 to TRBJ1-2; D is perhaps TRBD1 (5 bases). The germline V gene encodes CDR1 MDHEN and CDR2 SYDVKM. With 7 bases removed from V and 8 bases from J, the gap between germline ends came to 17 bases. The CDR3 sequence is 13 residues long. The CDR3 is CASKVGASRGYTF. In nucleotides, the CDR3 is TGTGCCAGCAAAGTAGGGGCCTCTCGGGGCTACACCTTC.

The chain uses TRBV5-4 and TRBJ2-3; 11 positions agree with TRBD2. This CDR3 has 15 amino acids. The germline CDR1 and CDR2 sequences are SGHNT and YYREEE (reference sequence). Trimming cost V 4 bases and J 3 bases; bases outside gene matches: 4. In DNA form, the CDR3 reads TGTGCCAGCAGCGTCACTAGCGGGGGTACAGATACGCAGTATTTT. This gives the protein CASSVTSGGTDTQYF.

The genes are TRBV12-3 or TRBV12-4 and TRBJ2-5; the D gene is possibly TRBD2 (5 bases). The CDR3 has 15 residues. Trimming took off 6 bases at V and 5 bases at J, with 19 bases between the two ends. The CDR3 DNA is TGTGCCAGCAGCCGACGGGTGTACGGGGTGGAGACCCAGTACTTC. It yields the protein CASSRRVYGVETQYF.

V gene TRBV10-3 combines with J gene TRBJ2-7; D remains ambiguous. The CDR3 has 11 amino acids. Trimming cost V 10 bases and J 5 bases, with 12 bases left between them. From germline, CDR1 is ENHRY and CDR2 SYGVKD. The chain's CDR3 is CATRVGNEQYV. CDR3 nucleotides: TGTGCCACCAGAGTGGGGAACGAGCAGTACGTC.

This sequence joins TRBV12-3 or TRBV12-4 and TRBJ2-7; 9 bases are shared with TRBD1. CDR3 length equals 12 residues. V shed 5 bases and J 5 bases; nucleotides not matched to a gene: 1. The CDR3 here is CASSRDRDEQYV. The CDR3 DNA reads as TGTGCCAGCAGTCGGGACAGGGACGAGCAGTACGTC.

This clonotype was observed a few times. This sequence joins TRBV5-4 and TRBJ2-7, with 8 nucleotides matching TRBD1. The CDR3 is made up of 14 amino acids. The ends lost 5 bases at V and 1 base at J; junction bases unmatched: 5. Germline lookup yields CDR1 SGHNT and CDR2 YYREEE (reference sequence). As DNA, the CDR3 is TGTGCCAGCAGAGGACAGGGCGCTTCCTACGAGCAGTACTTC. Translated, it gives CASRGQGASYEQYF.

The rearrangement links TRBV20-1 to TRBJ2-2; D uncertain. The germline gives CDR1 DFQATT, CDR2 SNEGSKA (reference sequence). The CDR3 runs to 12 residues. V was clipped by 3 bases and J by 4 bases, with 6 bases between them. The CDR3 region is CSASQPTGELFF. CDR3 nucleotides: TGCAGTGCTAGTCAGCCCACCGGGGAGCTGTTTTTT.

This clonotype has just a few counts. For the CDR3, the DNA is TGTGCCAGCAGCTTAGGACAGCGAGTCACCGGGGAGCTGTTTTTT. Its protein is CASSLGQRVTGELFF. The chain uses TRBV5-5 and TRBJ2-2; D perhaps matches TRBD1 (6 bases). Germline V lookup: CDR1 SGHKS, CDR2 YYEKEE (reference sequence). The CDR3 has 15 residues. V gave up 2 bases and J gave up 4 bases, with 12 bases separating them.

The chain has TRBV5-1 and TRBJ2-2; D call uncertain. This CDR3 region has 16 residues. Germline CDR1 and CDR2: SGHRS and YFSETQ. Trimming stripped 0 bases from V and 1 base from J, with 10 bases between. Written as DNA, the CDR3 is TGCGCCAGCAGCTTGGCAGGACCATTGAACACCGGGGAGCTGTTTTTT. Translating gives CASSLAGPLNTGELFF.

This clonotype appeared a few times. The V and J genes are TRBV4-3 and TRBJ1-2; TRBD1 matches at 8 bases. With 0 bases clipped from V and 7 bases from J, the junction kept 7 bases outside the gene matches. Germline V lookup: CDR1 LGHNA, CDR2 YSLEER. The CDR3 is 15 residues long. The DNA of the CDR3 is TGCGCCAGCAGCCAAGAGTTTCAGGGGGCCTTTGGCTACACCTTC. Translating it yields CASSQEFQGAFGYTF.

The V gene is TRBV7-2, the J gene TRBJ2-3, with 7 bases matching TRBD1. The germline gives CDR1 SGHTA, CDR2 FQGNSA. This CDR3 region has 16 residues. V lost 5 bases, J lost 9 bases, and 17 bases stayed unmatched. CDR3 coding DNA: TGTGCCAGCAGCACCCCCCCCGGGACAGCCGTTACAACGCAGTATTTT. Its translation is CASSTPPGTAVTTQYF.